This entry describes one T cell receptor beta chain. Its antigen remains unidentified. TCRdb's table, derived via immunoSEQ multiplex PCR, lists solely in-frame clones and lacks some. The sample carries 300,000 to 450,000 clones, roughly 88% recorded once. This entry belongs to a study of cytomegalovirus exposure and HLA in healthy donors. Separation from the roughly 680-subject first cohort characterized the roughly 120-subject validation cohort, to which the donors belonged. Findings of the study overall: In the 120 or so validation repertoires, just under 95% of cluster scores exceeded 0, per a later analysis.

Material for sequencing was PBMCs. The sequence was collected from a woman aged 18-29 years in good health and CMV-seronegative.

The CDR3 is CASSLDGSGEPQHF. The DNA for the CDR3 is TGCGCCAGCAGCTTGGACGGATCCGGGGAGCCCCAGCATTTT. The chain joins TRBV5-1 to TRBJ1-5, with D unclear. The germline V and J ends were trimmed by 0 bases and 8 bases, with 12 bases remaining between them. This CDR3 contains 14 residues. Germline CDR1 and CDR2: SGHRS and YFSETQ.